A selection of T cell receptor beta chains follows, all from one sample in a study of glioma-infiltrating T cells. TCRdb processed the multiplex PCR reads anew with MiXCR; each CDR3 protein has one entry. The sample holds 150,000 to 200,000 distinct CDR3 sequences, approximately 40% seen once. Sequences were obtained from glioma tissue, nonneoplastic brain tissue, or PBMCs (not recorded which). Receptor source: a human donor with low-grade glioma or glioblastoma, undergoing nonglioma brain surgery, or in good health (not recorded which). Each CDR3 is given without its conserved first and last residue. Each record gives: V gene, J gene, CDR3 protein.

V: TRBV10-3
J: TRBJ2-1
CDR3: AIERDNEQF

V: TRBV28
J: TRBJ2-3
CDR3: ASSPGTSGRLDTQY

V: TRBV28
J: TRBJ2-7
CDR3: ASSSYFSGGGSYEQY

V: TRBV3-1
J: TRBJ2-1
CDR3: ASSPDIGFYNEQF

V: TRBV6-2/TRBV6-3
J: TRBJ2-1
CDR3: ASIPTGSSYNEHF

V: TRBV28
J: TRBJ1-5
CDR3: ASSPGTGKQPQH

V: TRBV27
J: TRBJ2-3
CDR3: ASSLQEPSTDTQY

V: TRBV20-1
J: TRBJ2-5
CDR3: SAIFRGRETKY

V: TRBV19
J: TRBJ2-5
CDR3: DSSIVLGETQY

V: TRBV6-1
J: TRBJ1-6
CDR3: AISESRADRGVTLH

V: TRBV3-1
J: TRBJ2-7
CDR3: ASSQVGVRNHEQY

V: TRBV19
J: TRBJ1-5
CDR3: ASSMKDSQH

V: TRBV2
J: TRBJ2-2
CDR3: ASGPGLAGGTGELF

V: TRBV29-1
J: TRBJ2-3
CDR3: SVGTVPYTDTQY

V: TRBV28
J: TRBJ1-5
CDR3: ASSSWGSNHPQH

V: TRBV20-1
J: TRBJ2-7
CDR3: SVAGPLSYEQY

V: TRBV28
J: TRBJ2-7
CDR3: ACHPTSGICYEQY

V: TRBV28
J: TRBJ2-1
CDR3: ASSTDLPSYDEQF

V: TRBV7-9
J: TRBJ2-2
CDR3: ASSRTSGRHTGELF

V: TRBV20-1
J: TRBJ1-1
CDR3: SAREGTEAF

V: TRBV5-1
J: TRBJ2-1
CDR3: ASRDHNEQF

V: TRBV25-1
J: TRBJ2-5
CDR3: ASRELGTAQETQY

V: TRBV6-5
J: TRBJ2-7
CDR3: AGTVHRETDEQY

V: TRBV19
J: TRBJ1-2
CDR3: ASRQGPLGYT

V: TRBV10-1
J: TRBJ1-3
CDR3: ASYVYSGNTIY

V: TRBV29-1
J: TRBJ1-2
CDR3: SVVANYGYT

V: TRBV20-1
J: TRBJ1-2
CDR3: SASVPDTDRYYGYT

V: TRBV5-4
J: TRBJ2-1
CDR3: ASSLIRSSYNEQF

V: TRBV2
J: TRBJ2-3
CDR3: ASRKLAGLADTQY

V: TRBV6-9
J: TRBJ2-5
CDR3: ASSYGGNLQETQY

V: TRBV29-1
J: TRBJ2-3
CDR3: SVRFTDTQY

V: TRBV2
J: TRBJ1-5
CDR3: ASTQHPGPVGNQPQH

V: TRBV28
J: TRBJ2-1
CDR3: ASNRGYNNEQF

V: TRBV5-4
J: TRBJ2-3
CDR3: ASSLQVSTDTQY

V: TRBV11-2
J: TRBJ2-3
CDR3: ASSLLGWDTEY

V: TRBV4-1
J: TRBJ2-1
CDR3: ASSQILLADYNEQF

V: TRBV6-1
J: TRBJ2-5
CDR3: ASIPGPRGETQY

V: TRBV19
J: TRBJ2-7
CDR3: ASSIEDRSYEQY

V: TRBV7-8
J: TRBJ1-1
CDR3: ASTFGTGAPRGAF

V: TRBV7-2
J: TRBJ2-3
CDR3: ARSLEGGSTDTQY

V: TRBV28
J: TRBJ2-5
CDR3: ASSFAPEGKETQY

V: TRBV5-1
J: TRBJ2-3
CDR3: ASSLDVGPDTQY

V: TRBV20-1
J: TRBJ1-2
CDR3: SARTGNYGYT

V: TRBV5-8
J: TRBJ2-5
CDR3: ASSLDKTTETQY

V: TRBV7-2
J: TRBJ2-7
CDR3: ASSLAVGRSYEQY

V: TRBV5-8
J: TRBJ2-1
CDR3: ASSFAGGPGNEQF

V: TRBV28
J: TRBJ2-1
CDR3: ASSSPSGMGNEQF

V: TRBV19
J: TRBJ2-3
CDR3: ASSISAGGGTDTQY